This TCR beta chain was observed in a study of low-dose radiotherapy and immunotherapy resistance in tumors. About the research overall: Every two weeks, the protocol called for intravenous cyclophosphamide at 200 mg/m2. It was given one day before each radiation and immunotherapy administration.

Gene-specific TRAV and TRBV primers were used for first-strand cDNA, covering alpha and beta chains. PCR amplification of the TCRs was performed with Phusion for 20 PCR cycles, and it relied on a constant-region primer together with a V-primer adapter. Isolated mRNA was amplified by in vitro transcription. TCRdb passed the reads through MiXCR, listing each CDR3 protein once. The sample holds 55,000 to 80,000 distinct CDR3 sequences; 26% are singletons and the top ten take 6.6%. Indicated time point: before trial treatment. This clonotype was seen repeatedly, ten times or more. Trimming stripped 5 bases from V and 5 bases from J, with 9 bases between. The germline CDR1 and CDR2 sequences are SGHTA and FQGNSA. The CDR3 loop spans 12 amino acids.

The J gene is TRBJ1-1, the V gene TRBV7-2; D possibly corresponds to TRBD1 (6 bases). The material sequenced was PBMCs, taken before treatment. The clonotype originates from a male donor with rectosigmoid adenocarcinoma. As DNA, the CDR3 is TGTGCCAGCAGCCCACAGGGTACTGAAGCTTTCTTT. Translating gives CASSPQGTEAFF.